One and the same sample provided the 21 T cell receptor beta chains below, sequenced in a study of blood T cell repertoires in COVID-19. Some clones are missing from TCRdb's copy, which holds only in-frame ones; the method was immunoSEQ multiplex PCR. The sample lists hundreds of thousands of clones, around nine tenths occurring once. The source material was PBMCs or T cells enriched from blood (not recorded which). These receptors were collected from a woman between 45 and 65 years old who had recovered from COVID-19.

The chain employs TRBV5-6 and TRBJ1-1; TRBD1 might be the D (6 bases). V was trimmed by 0 bases and J by 3 bases, leaving 15 bases between them. This CDR3 is 16 amino acids long. Germline CDR1 SGHDT, CDR2 YYEEEE. DNA of the CDR3: TGTGCCAGCAGCTTGGCTTACACAGGGCCCCACACTGAAGCTTTCTTT. This encodes CASSLAYTGPHTEAFF.

The rearrangement links TRBV5-4 to TRBJ1-6, with D perhaps matching TRBD1 (6 bases). This CDR3 contains 14 residues. The ends were cut back, 4 bases at V and 9 bases at J, with 14 bases in the middle. The germline gives CDR1 SGHNT, CDR2 YYREEE (reference sequence). The CDR3 DNA follows: TGTGCCAGCAGCAGCCAGGGGCAGGGTTCACCCCTCCACTTT. Its translation: CASSSQGQGSPLHF.

For the CDR3, the DNA is TGTGCCAGCAGTGGGACAGCCAAAGAGACCCAGTACTTC. This gives the protein CASSGTAKETQYF. This sequence joins TRBV28 and TRBJ2-5; 7 bases line up with TRBD1. Germline V gene lookup returns CDR1 MDHEN and CDR2 SYDVKM. The CDR3 is made up of 13 amino acids. With 5 bases clipped from V and 3 bases from J, the junction kept 3 bases outside the gene matches.

This sequence joins TRBV28 and TRBJ1-1; D remains unclear. In germline, CDR1 is MDHEN, CDR2 SYDVKM. V gave up 3 bases and J gave up 6 bases, with 14 bases separating them. This CDR3 is built from 14 residues. CDR3 sequence (DNA): TGTGCCAGCAGTTTGCCAGAACCAACCTCTGAAGCTTTCTTT. Its protein product is CASSLPEPTSEAFF.

The chain links TRBV15 to TRBJ1-4, with TRBD1 as a possible D gene (6 bases). The CDR3 runs to 15 residues. The germline CDR1 and CDR2 sequences are LNHNV and YYDKDF (reference sequence). With 5 bases removed from V and 5 bases from J, the gap between germline ends came to 15 bases. The CDR3 region is CATSEHPQGNEKLFF. The CDR3 coding sequence is TGTGCCACCAGCGAGCACCCACAGGGCAATGAAAAACTGTTTTTT.

The genes are TRBV5-1 and TRBJ1-2; TRBD1 aligns across 8 bases. Trimming at V came to 7 bases and at J to 0 bases, leaving 5 bases not matched to a gene. The CDR3 length is 14 residues. CDR1 and CDR2 from the germline V gene are SGHRS and YFSETQ. The chain's CDR3 is CASQQGAPNYGYTF. The CDR3 DNA reads as TGCGCCAGCCAGCAGGGGGCACCTAACTATGGCTACACCTTC.

The chain carries TRBV4-3 and TRBJ2-7, with 7 positions matching TRBD1. The CDR3 spans 15 residues. Germline lookup yields CDR1 LGHNA and CDR2 YSLEER. V lost 4 bases to trimming and J lost 1 base; unmatched junction nucleotides: 7. The CDR3 nucleotides are TGCGCCAGCAGCCTCGTCATGGGACAGTCCTACGAGCAGTACTTC. It encodes CASSLVMGQSYEQYF.

The J gene is TRBJ1-1, the V gene TRBV6-1, with D possibly being TRBD1 (5 bases). The CDR3 is 14 amino acids. The ends were cut back, 0 bases at V and 4 bases at J, with 9 bases in the middle. Germline assignment: CDR1 MNHNS and CDR2 SASEGT. The CDR3 bases are TGTGCCAGCAGTGAAGCGCTGGGGGGCACTGAAGCTTTCTTT. Translated: CASSEALGGTEAFF.

V is TRBV19 and J is TRBJ2-5; TRBD2 might be the D (5 bases). The V gene's germline CDR1 is LNHDA and CDR2 SQIVND (reference sequence). CDR3 length: 13 amino acids. Trimming cost V 7 bases and J 1 base, with 10 bases left between them. The CDR3 here is CASMPGSQETQYF. The CDR3 bases are TGTGCCAGTATGCCGGGGTCCCAAGAGACCCAGTACTTC.

This chain joins TRBV2 and TRBJ2-7; 11 nucleotides match TRBD1. This CDR3 region has 14 residues. Per the germline V gene, CDR1 is SNHLY and CDR2 is FYNNEI. V was clipped by 6 bases and J by 0 bases; unmatched bases: 1. The chain's CDR3 is CASRGTGGSYEQYF. The CDR3 coding sequence is TGTGCCAGCAGAGGGACAGGGGGCTCCTACGAGCAGTACTTC.

The chain recombines TRBV7-8 with TRBJ2-1; 9 bases line up with TRBD2. The CDR3 has 15 residues. Trimming cost V 3 bases and J 8 bases; bases outside gene matches: 8. The V gene's germline CDR1 is SGHVS and CDR2 FQNEAQ. Here the CDR3 DNA reads TGTGCCAGCAGCTTTTTGGCGGGAGGGCCTTATGAGCAGTTCTTC. Amino acid sequence: CASSFLAGGPYEQFF.

The rearrangement joins TRBV28 to TRBJ1-5; tentatively, D is TRBD1 (5 bases). Germline CDR1 and CDR2: MDHEN and SYDVKM. Trimming left V 8 bases short and J 2 bases short, with 13 bases between. The CDR3 length is 14 residues. CDR3: CASYGQAGNQPQHF. For the CDR3, the DNA is TGTGCCAGCTACGGACAAGCCGGCAATCAGCCCCAGCATTTT.

The gene calls are TRBV28 and TRBJ2-7, with D possibly TRBD2 on 6 matching bases. V shed 2 bases and J shed 4 bases, with 9 bases lying between them. Germline V lookup: CDR1 MDHEN, CDR2 SYDVKM. This CDR3 is built from 13 residues. The CDR3 coding sequence is TGTGCCAGCAGTTTAATCGGGGGTTACGAGCAGTACTTC. It codes for CASSLIGGYEQYF.

V gene TRBV29-1 combines with J gene TRBJ2-4; a weak D match, TRBD2 (7 bases). Looked up from germline, CDR1 is SQVTM and CDR2 is ANQGSEA. V was shortened by 4 bases and J by 2 bases, with 12 bases between the two germline ends. The CDR3 runs 14 residues. The CDR3: CSVGGGPPKNIQYF. The CDR3 DNA reads as TGCAGCGTTGGGGGGGGCCCCCCCAAAAACATTCAGTACTTC.

The chain recombines TRBV4-1 with TRBJ2-7, with a tentative D call TRBD2 (6 bases). The V gene lost 0 bases and the J gene lost 0 bases, with 15 bases spanning the gap. Germline CDR1 reads MGHRA; CDR2 reads YSYEKL. CDR3 length equals 17 residues. For the CDR3, the DNA is TGCGCCAGCAGCCAAGAGGAATTAGGCGGGATCTCCTACGAGCAGTACTTC. As protein: CASSQEELGGISYEQYF.

The table lists this clone with a few counts. V gene TRBV19 combines with J gene TRBJ2-3; possible D gene TRBD1, 6 bases. Per the germline V gene, CDR1 is LNHDA and CDR2 is SQIVND (reference sequence). Trimming took 5 bases from V and 1 from J, leaving 13 bases between them. This CDR3 comprises 15 residues. This chain's CDR3 is CASSGTGTRTDTQYF. The DNA for the CDR3 is TGTGCCAGTAGTGGGACCGGGACACGCACAGATACGCAGTATTTT.

This clone was observed once. V gene TRBV5-8 combines with J gene TRBJ1-5, with a tentative D call TRBD1 (5 bases). Trimming took off 1 base at V and 6 bases at J, with 14 bases between the two ends. This CDR3 comprises 15 residues. In germline, CDR1 is SGHTS, CDR2 YDEGEE. This CDR3 reads CASSLIAGPGQPQHF. In DNA form, the CDR3 reads TGTGCCAGCAGCTTGATAGCAGGGCCCGGTCAGCCCCAGCATTTT.

This clone was seen a few times. V and J are TRBV6-5 and TRBJ1-1, with 8 bases matching TRBD1. Germline trimming cut 8 bases from V and 6 bases from J; bases unmatched to any gene: 14. Looked up from germline, CDR1 is MNHEY and CDR2 is SVGAGI. The CDR3 is 15 amino acids. CDR3 nucleotide sequence: TGTGCCAGCGTGTTGGAGACAGGGGCCGGCGCTGAAGCTTTCTTT. It translates to CASVLETGAGAEAFF.

The chain employs TRBV30 and TRBJ2-3; D perhaps matches TRBD2 (6 bases). There are 14 residues in the CDR3. The V end was cut by 5 bases, the J end by 2 bases, with 14 bases between. Germline V lookup: CDR1 GTSNPN, CDR2 SVGIG (reference sequence). CDR3 region: CAWGLSGPTDTQYF. The CDR3 nucleotides read TGTGCCTGGGGGCTTAGCGGCCCCACAGATACGCAGTATTTT. Full variable domain (missing parts from reference TRBV30 and TRBJ2-3): SQTIHQWPATLVQPVGSPLSLECTVEGTSNPNLYWYRQAAGRGLQLLFYSVGIGQISSEVPQNLSASRPQDRQFILSSKKLLLSDSGFYLCAWGLSGPTDTQYFGPGTRLTVL.

The V and J genes are TRBV4-3 and TRBJ2-3; TRBD2 matches at 7 bases. CDR1 and CDR2 from the germline V gene are LGHNA and YSLEER. CDR3 length: 16 residues. Trimming cost V 0 bases and J 4 bases; bases outside gene matches: 7. DNA for the CDR3: TGCGCCAGCAGCCAAGAGATTTGGGGGGGAGCAGATACGCAGTATTTT. This codes for CASSQEIWGGADTQYF.

The V and J genes are TRBV12-3 or TRBV12-4 and TRBJ1-2; no clear D gene. V lost 6 bases, J lost 5 bases, and 13 bases lay in between. CDR3 length: 13 amino acids. CDR3 sequence: CASSPRGIYGYTF. The CDR3 nucleotides are TGTGCCAGCAGCCCCCGGGGAATTTATGGCTACACCTTC.